Below are 8 T cell receptor beta chains sequenced from a single sample in a study of blood T cell repertoires in COVID-19 (dated by TCRdb to the early 2020s). The library was built by means of the immunoSEQ multiplex PCR assay. TCRdb limited this immuneACCESS table to in-frame rearrangements with V and J called. A share of clones is missing; checked studies link under half to unresolved V genes, and the rest is unexplained. For this sample there are around 140,000 clones; roughly three quarters appear just once. The top ten clones comprise 5% to 6.5% of the sample. Sequenced input: PBMCs or T cells enriched from blood (not recorded which). These TCRs come from a woman aged 45 to 65 who had recovered from COVID-19.

This clone was seen more than once but under ten times. The V gene is TRBV7-8, the J gene TRBJ1-1; D not resolved. Trimming shortened V by 3 bases and J by 3 bases, and 11 bases separated the two germline ends. Germline V gene lookup returns CDR1 SGHVS and CDR2 FQNEAQ. The CDR3 length is 14 residues. The CDR3 region is CASSFGRVDTEAFF. CDR3 DNA sequence: TGTGCCAGCAGCTTTGGGAGGGTAGACACTGAAGCTTTCTTT.

This chain uses TRBV6-5 with TRBJ1-5, with D perhaps matching TRBD1 (6 bases). CDR1 is MNHEY, CDR2 SVGAGI, per germline. Trimming cost V 6 bases and J 5 bases, with 14 bases left between them. The CDR3 consists of 14 residues. The CDR3 nucleotides are TGTGCCAGCAGCTCCCACAGGGATGATCAGCCCCAGCATTTT. Residues: CASSSHRDDQPQHF.

The V and J genes are TRBV10-1 and TRBJ2-3; D is undetermined. Germline assignment: CDR1 WNHNN and CDR2 SYGVQD (reference sequence). This CDR3 has 13 residues. V shed 4 bases and J shed 15 bases, with 20 bases lying between them. DNA of the CDR3: TGCGCCAGCAGTGGCGACTTAGCCCAAACCCCATATTTT. Encoded protein: CASSGDLAQTPYF.

The genes are TRBV3-1 (or the pseudogene TRBV3-2) and TRBJ2-3, with 11 bases lining up with TRBD2. Germline assignment: CDR1 LGHDT and CDR2 YNNKEL (reference sequence). Trimming took 3 bases from V and 0 from J; bases not matched to a gene: 2. The CDR3 covers 16 residues. In nucleotides, the CDR3 is TGTGCCAGCAGCCAGACTAGCGGGGCGAGCACAGATACGCAGTATTTT. Amino acid sequence: CASSQTSGASTDTQYF.

This clone was recorded at least ten times. The chain joins TRBV3-1 (or the pseudogene TRBV3-2) to TRBJ2-4; TRBD1 matches 11 bases. J was trimmed by 6 bases and V by 1 base; bases with no gene match: 11. The CDR3 is made up of 18 amino acids. Germline-derived CDR1 and CDR2 are LGHDT and YNNKEL (reference sequence). The CDR3, as DNA: TGTGCCAGCAGCCAAGCGTACAGGACAGGGGGCGAGAGAAACATTCAGTACTTC. Translating gives CASSQAYRTGGERNIQYF.

J is TRBJ1-5 and V is TRBV6-5; 8 bases fit TRBD1. Germline V gene sequence: CDR1 MNHEY, CDR2 SVGAGI. There are 14 residues in the CDR3. With 4 bases clipped from V and 5 bases from J, the junction kept 4 bases outside the gene matches. The CDR3 DNA sequence: TGTGCCAGCAGTTTGGGACAGGCGCATCAGCCCCAGCATTTT. Amino acids: CASSLGQAHQPQHF.

The chain links TRBV6-5 to TRBJ2-7; 7 bases agree with TRBD1. Germline CDR1 and CDR2: MNHEY and SVGAGI. The CDR3 runs 14 residues. Germline trimming cut 0 bases from V and 3 bases from J; bases unmatched to any gene: 2. The CDR3 DNA follows: TGTGCCAGCAGTTACTCGGGACAGATCTACGAGCAGTACTTC. This gives the protein CASSYSGQIYEQYF.

This clone was seen a single time. V and J are TRBV5-4 and TRBJ1-1; a possible D gene is TRBD1 (5 bases). V was cut by 6 bases and J by 3 bases, with 18 bases left in between. Germline CDR1 is SGHNT and CDR2 is YYREEE (reference sequence). The CDR3 extends over 15 amino acids. This chain's CDR3 is CASTTPGGGDTEAFF. The CDR3 coding sequence is TGTGCCAGCACCACGCCCGGCGGGGGTGACACTGAAGCTTTCTTT. Drawing the rest from reference TRBV5-4 and TRBJ1-1, the complete variable domain is ETGVTQSPTHLIKTRGQQVTLRCSSQSGHNTVSWYQQALGQGPQFIFQYYREEENGRGNFPPRFSGLQFPNYSSELNVNALELDDSALYLCASTTPGGGDTEAFFGQGTRLTVV.